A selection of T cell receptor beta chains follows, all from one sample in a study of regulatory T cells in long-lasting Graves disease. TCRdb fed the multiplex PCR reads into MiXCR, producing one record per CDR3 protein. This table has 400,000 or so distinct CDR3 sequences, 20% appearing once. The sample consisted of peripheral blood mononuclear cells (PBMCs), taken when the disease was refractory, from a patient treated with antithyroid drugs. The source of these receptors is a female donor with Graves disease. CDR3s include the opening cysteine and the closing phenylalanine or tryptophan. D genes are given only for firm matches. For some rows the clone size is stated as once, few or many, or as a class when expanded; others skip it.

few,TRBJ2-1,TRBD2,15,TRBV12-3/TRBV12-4,TGTGCCAGCACCCAAAGCGGGAGGGAGTACAATGAGCAGTTCTTC,CASTQSGREYNEQFF
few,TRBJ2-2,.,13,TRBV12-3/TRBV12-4,TGTGCCAGCAAAAAGCCCAACACCGGGGAGCTGTTTTTT,CASKKPNTGELFF
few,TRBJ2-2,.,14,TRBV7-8,TGTGCCAGCAGCCCAGCAGGTGGGCACGGGGAGCTGTTTTTT,CASSPAGGHGELFF
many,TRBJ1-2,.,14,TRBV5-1,TGCGCCAGCAGTTTGACCAGGGGTTCCGATGGCTACACCTTC,CASSLTRGSDGYTF
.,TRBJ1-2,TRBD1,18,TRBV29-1,TGCAGCGTTGAAGATCGACGTAGGACAGGGGGCGCCGGCTATGGCTACACCTTC,CSVEDRRRTGGAGYGYTF
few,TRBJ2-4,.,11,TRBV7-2,TGTGCCAGCAGCAATGGCGCCATTCAGTACTTC,CASSNGAIQYF
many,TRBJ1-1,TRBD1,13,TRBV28,TGTGCCAGCAGTCGACAGGGTTGGACTGAAGCTTTCTTT,CASSRQGWTEAFF
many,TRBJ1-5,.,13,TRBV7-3,TGTGCCAGCAGCTTAAGCTTTGGGCAGCCCCAGCATTTT,CASSLSFGQPQHF
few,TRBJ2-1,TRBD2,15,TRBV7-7,TGTGCTAGCAGCTTAGCAGCGGGAGGCTACAATGAGCAGTTCTTC,CASSLAAGGYNEQFF
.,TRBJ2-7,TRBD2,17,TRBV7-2,TGTGCCAGCAGCCGCACATTATCCGGGACTAGCGGGACCGAGCAGTACTTC,CASSRTLSGTSGTEQYF
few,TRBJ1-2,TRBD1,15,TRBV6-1,TGTGCCAGCACCCCCTGGGGACAGGGGGACTATGGCTACACCTTC,CASTPWGQGDYGYTF
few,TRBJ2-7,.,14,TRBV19,TGTGCCAGTAGTTTTCCAGACACCTCCTACGAGCAGTACTTC,CASSFPDTSYEQYF